What follows is one TCR beta chain and its context. Its target is not known. The sample is drawn from a study of blood T cells in healthy people across ages. General study points: No conclusive comparison of naive versus antigen-experienced cells was possible with unsorted PBMCs.

A second about 7 to 12 cycle PCR used barcoded and J-beta primers. In TCRdb, the 5' RACE reads were re-called with MiXCR into one record per CDR3 protein. The table lists 650,000 or so distinct CDR3 sequences, about 50% of them singletons. The TCR was taken from a woman older than 75 in good health. Input material: blood.

CDR3 nucleotides: TGTGCCTGGAGTGGAGGGGGGGGTCAGCCCCAGCATTTT. Its protein product is CAWSGGGGQPQHF. The genes are TRBV30 and TRBJ1-5; tentative D call: TRBD1 (6 bases). The CDR3 has 13 residues. The V gene's germline CDR1 is GTSNPN and CDR2 SVGIG (reference sequence). Trimming removed 1 base at V and 6 bases at J, with 10 bases between.